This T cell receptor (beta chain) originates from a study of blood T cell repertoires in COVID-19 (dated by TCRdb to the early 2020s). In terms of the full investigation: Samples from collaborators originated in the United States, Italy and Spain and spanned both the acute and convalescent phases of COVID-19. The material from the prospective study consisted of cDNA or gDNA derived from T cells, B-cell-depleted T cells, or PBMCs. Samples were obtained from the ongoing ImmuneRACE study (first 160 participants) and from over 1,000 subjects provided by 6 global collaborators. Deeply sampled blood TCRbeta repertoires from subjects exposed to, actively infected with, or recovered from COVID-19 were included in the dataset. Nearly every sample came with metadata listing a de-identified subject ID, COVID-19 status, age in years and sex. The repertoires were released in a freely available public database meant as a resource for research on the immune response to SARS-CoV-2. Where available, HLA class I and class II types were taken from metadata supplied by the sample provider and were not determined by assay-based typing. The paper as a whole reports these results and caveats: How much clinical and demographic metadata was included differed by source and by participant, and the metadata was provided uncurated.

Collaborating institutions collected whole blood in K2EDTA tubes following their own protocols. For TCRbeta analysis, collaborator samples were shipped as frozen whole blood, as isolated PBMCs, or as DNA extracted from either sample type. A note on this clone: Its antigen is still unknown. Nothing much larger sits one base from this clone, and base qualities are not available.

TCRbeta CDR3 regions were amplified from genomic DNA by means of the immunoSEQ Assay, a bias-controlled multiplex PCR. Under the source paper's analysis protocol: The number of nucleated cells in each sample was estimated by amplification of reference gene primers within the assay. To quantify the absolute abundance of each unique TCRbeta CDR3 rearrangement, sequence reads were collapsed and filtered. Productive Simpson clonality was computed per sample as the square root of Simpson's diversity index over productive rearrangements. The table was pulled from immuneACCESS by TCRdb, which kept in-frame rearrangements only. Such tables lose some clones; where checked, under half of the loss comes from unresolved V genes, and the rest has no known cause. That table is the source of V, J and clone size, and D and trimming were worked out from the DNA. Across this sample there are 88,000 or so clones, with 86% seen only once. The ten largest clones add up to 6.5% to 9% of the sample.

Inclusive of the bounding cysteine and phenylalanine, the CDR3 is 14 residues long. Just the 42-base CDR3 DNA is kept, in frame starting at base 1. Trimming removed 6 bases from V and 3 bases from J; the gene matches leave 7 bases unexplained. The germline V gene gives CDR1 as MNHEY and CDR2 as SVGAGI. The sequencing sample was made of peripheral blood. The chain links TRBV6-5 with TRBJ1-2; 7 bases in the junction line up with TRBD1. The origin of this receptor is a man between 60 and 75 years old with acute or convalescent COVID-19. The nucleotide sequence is TGTGCCAGCAGGAATCCGGGACAGCACTATGGCTACACCTTC. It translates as CASRNPGQHYGYTF.